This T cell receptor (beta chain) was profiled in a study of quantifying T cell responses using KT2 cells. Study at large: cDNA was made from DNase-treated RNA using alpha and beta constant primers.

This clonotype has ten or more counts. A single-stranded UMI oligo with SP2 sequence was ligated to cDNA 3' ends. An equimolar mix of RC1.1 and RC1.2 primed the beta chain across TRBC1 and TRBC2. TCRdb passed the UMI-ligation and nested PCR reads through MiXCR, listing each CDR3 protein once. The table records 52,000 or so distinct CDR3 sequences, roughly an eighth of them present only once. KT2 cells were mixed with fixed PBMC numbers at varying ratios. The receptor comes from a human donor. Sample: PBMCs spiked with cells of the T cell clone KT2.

The chain's CDR3 is CATSGDSHSSNYGYTF. As DNA, the CDR3 is TGTGCCACCAGTGGGGACAGCCACTCGTCTAACTATGGCTACACCTTC. The rearrangement links TRBV15 to TRBJ1-2; 7 bases map to TRBD1. CDR1 and CDR2 (germline): LNHNV, YYDKDF (reference sequence). The V segment lost 6 bases and the J segment 0 bases; nucleotides outside the gene matches: 10. The CDR3 consists of 16 residues. Supplemented by reference TRBV15 and TRBJ1-2, the full variable domain reads DAMVIQNPRYQVTQFGKPVTLSCSQTLNHNVMYWYQQKSSQAPKLLFHYYDKDFNNEADTPDNFQSRRPNTSFCFLDIRSPGLGDTAMYLCATSGDSHSSNYGYTFGSGTRLTVV.